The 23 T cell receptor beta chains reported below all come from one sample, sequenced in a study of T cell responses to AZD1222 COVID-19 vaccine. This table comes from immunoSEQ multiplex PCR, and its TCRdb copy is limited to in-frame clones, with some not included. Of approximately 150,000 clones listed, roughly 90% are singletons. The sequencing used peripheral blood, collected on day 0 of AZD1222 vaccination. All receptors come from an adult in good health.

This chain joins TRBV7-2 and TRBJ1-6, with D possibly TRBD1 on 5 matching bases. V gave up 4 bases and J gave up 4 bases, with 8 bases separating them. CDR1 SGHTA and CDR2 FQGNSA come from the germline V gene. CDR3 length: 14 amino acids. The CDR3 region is CASSSRVYNSPLHF. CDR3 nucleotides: TGTGCCAGCAGCTCCAGGGTATATAATTCACCCCTCCACTTT.

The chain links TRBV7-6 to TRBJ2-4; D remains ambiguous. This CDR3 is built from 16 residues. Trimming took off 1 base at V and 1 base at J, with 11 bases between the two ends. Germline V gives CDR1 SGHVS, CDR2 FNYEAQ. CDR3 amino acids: CASSLVGSPAKNIQYF. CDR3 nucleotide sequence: TGTGCCAGCAGCTTAGTAGGCAGTCCGGCCAAAAACATTCAGTACTTC.

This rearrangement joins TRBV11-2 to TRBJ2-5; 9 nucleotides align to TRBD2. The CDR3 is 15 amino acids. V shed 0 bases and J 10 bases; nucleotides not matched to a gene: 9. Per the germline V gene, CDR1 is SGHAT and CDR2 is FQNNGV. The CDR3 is CASSLDLVAGGVQYF. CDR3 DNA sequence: TGTGCCAGCAGCTTAGACCTGGTCGCGGGAGGGGTCCAGTACTTC.

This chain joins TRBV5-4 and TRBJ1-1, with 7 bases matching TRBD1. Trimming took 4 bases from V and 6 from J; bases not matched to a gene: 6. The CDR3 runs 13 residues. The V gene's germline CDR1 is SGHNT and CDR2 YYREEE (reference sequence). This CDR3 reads CASSPRGTAEAFF. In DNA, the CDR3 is TGTGCCAGCAGCCCCCGGGGGACAGCTGAAGCTTTCTTT. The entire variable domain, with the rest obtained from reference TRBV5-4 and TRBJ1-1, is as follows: ETGVTQSPTHLIKTRGQQVTLRCSSQSGHNTVSWYQQALGQGPQFIFQYYREEENGRGNFPPRFSGLQFPNYSSELNVNALELDDSALYLCASSPRGTAEAFFGQGTRLTVV.

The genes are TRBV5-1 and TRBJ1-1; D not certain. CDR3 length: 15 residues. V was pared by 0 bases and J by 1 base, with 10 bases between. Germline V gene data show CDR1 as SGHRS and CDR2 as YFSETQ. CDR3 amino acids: CASSLGVSKNTEAFF. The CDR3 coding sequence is TGCGCCAGCAGCTTGGGGGTAAGCAAGAACACTGAAGCTTTCTTT. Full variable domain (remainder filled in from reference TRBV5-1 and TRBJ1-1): KAGVTQTPRYLIKTRGQQVTLSCSPISGHRSVSWYQQTPGQGLQFLFEYFSETQRNKGNFPGRFSGRQFSNSRSEMNVSTLELGDSALYLCASSLGVSKNTEAFFGQGTRLTVV.

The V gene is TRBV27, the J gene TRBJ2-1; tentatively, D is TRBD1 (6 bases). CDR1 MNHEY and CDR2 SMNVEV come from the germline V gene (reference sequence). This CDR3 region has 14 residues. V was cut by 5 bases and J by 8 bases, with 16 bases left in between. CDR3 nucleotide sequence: TGTGCCAGCAGTACAGGGCTTTCATCGCATGAGCAGTTCTTC. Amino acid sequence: CASSTGLSSHEQFF.

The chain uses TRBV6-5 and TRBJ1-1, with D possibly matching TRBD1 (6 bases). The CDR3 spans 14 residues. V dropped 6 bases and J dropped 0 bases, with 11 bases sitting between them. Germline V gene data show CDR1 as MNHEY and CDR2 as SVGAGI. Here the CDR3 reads CASSEDSMNTEAFF. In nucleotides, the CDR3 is TGTGCCAGCAGCGAGGACAGCATGAACACTGAAGCTTTCTTT.

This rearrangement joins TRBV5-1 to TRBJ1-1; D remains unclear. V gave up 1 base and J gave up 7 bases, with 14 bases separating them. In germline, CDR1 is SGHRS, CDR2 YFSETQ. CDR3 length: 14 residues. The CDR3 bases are TGCGCCAGCAGCTTGTATGGGATTATTCGTGAAGCTTTCTTT. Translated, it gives CASSLYGIIREAFF.

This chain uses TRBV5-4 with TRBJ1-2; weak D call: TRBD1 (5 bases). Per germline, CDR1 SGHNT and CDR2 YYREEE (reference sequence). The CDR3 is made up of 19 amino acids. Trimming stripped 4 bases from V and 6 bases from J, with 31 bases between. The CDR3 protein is CASSAGGGTGSLGEDGYTF. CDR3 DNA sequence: TGTGCCAGCAGCGCCGGGGGGGGGACTGGTTCCCTCGGGGAGGATGGCTACACCTTC.

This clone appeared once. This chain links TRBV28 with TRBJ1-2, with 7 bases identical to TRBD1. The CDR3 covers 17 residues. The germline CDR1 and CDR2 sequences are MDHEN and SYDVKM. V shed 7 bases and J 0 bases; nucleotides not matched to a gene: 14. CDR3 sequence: CASTSKSQGVSNYGYTF. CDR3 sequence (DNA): TGTGCCAGCACAAGTAAGTCGCAGGGGGTATCTAACTATGGCTACACCTTC.

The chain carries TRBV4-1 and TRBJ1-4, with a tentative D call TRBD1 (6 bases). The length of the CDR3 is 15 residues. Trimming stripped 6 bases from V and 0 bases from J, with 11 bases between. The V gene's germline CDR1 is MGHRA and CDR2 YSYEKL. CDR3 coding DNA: TGCGCCAGCAGTCAAAACAGGGCAACTAATGAAAAACTGTTTTTT. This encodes CASSQNRATNEKLFF.

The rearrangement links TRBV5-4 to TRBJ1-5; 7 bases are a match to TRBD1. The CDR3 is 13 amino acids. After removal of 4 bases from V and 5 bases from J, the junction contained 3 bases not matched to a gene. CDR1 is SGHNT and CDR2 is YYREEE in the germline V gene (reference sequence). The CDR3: CASSLDRDQPQHF. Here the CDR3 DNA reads TGTGCCAGCAGCCTTGACAGGGATCAGCCCCAGCATTTT.

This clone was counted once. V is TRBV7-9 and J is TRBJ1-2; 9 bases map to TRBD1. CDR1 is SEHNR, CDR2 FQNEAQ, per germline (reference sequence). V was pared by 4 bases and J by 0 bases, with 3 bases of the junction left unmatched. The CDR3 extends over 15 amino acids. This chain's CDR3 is CASSSQGAPNYGYTF. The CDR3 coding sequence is TGTGCCAGCAGCTCACAGGGGGCCCCTAACTATGGCTACACCTTC.

DNA for the CDR3: TGTGCCAGCAGCCAAGGGGGGCGCGGTGAAAAACTGTTTTTT. This translates into CASSQGGRGEKLFF. The V call is TRBV3-1 (or the pseudogene TRBV3-2), the J call TRBJ1-4; D is possibly TRBD1 (6 bases). Trimming left V 1 base short and J 7 bases short, with 10 bases between. CDR3 length equals 14 residues. Germline V gene sequence: CDR1 LGHDT, CDR2 YNNKEL (reference sequence).

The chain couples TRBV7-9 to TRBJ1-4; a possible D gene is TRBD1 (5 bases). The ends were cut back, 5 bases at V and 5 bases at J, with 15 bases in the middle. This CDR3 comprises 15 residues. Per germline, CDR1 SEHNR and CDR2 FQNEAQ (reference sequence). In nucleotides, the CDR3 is TGTGCCAGCAGCCCGACAGACAGCCTCAATGAAAAACTGTTTTTT. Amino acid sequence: CASSPTDSLNEKLFF.

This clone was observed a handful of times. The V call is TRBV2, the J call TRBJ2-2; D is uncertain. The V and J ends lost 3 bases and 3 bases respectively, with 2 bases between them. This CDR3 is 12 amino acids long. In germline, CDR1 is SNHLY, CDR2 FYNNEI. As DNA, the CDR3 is TGTGCCAGCAGTGAGGACACCGGGGAGCTGTTTTTT. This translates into CASSEDTGELFF.

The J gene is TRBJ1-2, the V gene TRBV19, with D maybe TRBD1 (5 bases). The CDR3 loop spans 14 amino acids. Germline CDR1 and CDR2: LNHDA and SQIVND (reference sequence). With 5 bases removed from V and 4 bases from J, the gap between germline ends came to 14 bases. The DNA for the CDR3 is TGTGCCAGTAGTTCCCAGACAGCCAGCTATGGCTACACCTTC. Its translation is CASSSQTASYGYTF.

CDR3 loop: CASSGERGRYNEQFF. The CDR3 nucleotides read TGTGCCAGCAGTGGTGAGCGGGGGAGGTACAATGAGCAGTTCTTC. This chain uses TRBV2 with TRBJ2-1; 8 bases agree with TRBD2. The CDR3 length is 15 residues. With 4 bases clipped from V and 4 bases from J, the junction kept 6 bases outside the gene matches. CDR1 is SNHLY, CDR2 FYNNEI, per germline.

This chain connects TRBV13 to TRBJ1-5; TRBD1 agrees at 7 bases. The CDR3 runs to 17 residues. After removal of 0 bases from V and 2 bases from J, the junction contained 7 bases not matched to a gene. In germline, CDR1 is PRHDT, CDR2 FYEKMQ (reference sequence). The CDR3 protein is CASSLGRRGPGNQPQHF. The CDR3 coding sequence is TGTGCCAGCAGCTTAGGCCGGAGGGGGCCGGGCAATCAGCCCCAGCATTTT. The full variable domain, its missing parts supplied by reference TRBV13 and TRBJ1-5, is AAGVIQSPRHLIKEKRETATLKCYPIPRHDTVYWYQQGPGQDPQFLISFYEKMQSDKGSIPDRFSAQQFSDYHSELNMSSLELGDSALYFCASSLGRRGPGNQPQHFGDGTRLSIL.

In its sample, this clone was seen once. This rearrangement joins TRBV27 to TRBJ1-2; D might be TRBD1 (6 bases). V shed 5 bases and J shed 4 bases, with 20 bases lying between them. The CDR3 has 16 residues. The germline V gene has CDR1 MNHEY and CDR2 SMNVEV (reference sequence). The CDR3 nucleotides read TGTGCCAGCAGTCCTACCCCGGACAGCAAGGGCTATGGCTACACCTTC. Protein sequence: CASSPTPDSKGYGYTF.

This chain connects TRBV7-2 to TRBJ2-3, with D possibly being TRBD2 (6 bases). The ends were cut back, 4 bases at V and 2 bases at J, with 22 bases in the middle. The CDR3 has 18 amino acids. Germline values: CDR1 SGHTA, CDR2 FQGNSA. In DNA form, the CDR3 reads TGTGCCAGCAGCTCCGCCCGGGACTGGGGAAAGTTCACAGATACGCAGTATTTT. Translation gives CASSSARDWGKFTDTQYF.

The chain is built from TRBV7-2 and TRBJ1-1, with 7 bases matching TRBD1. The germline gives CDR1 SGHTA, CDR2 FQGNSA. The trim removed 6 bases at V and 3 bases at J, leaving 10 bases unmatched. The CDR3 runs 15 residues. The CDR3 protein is CASSQQGLGDTEAFF. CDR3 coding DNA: TGTGCCAGCAGTCAACAGGGGCTTGGGGACACTGAAGCTTTCTTT.

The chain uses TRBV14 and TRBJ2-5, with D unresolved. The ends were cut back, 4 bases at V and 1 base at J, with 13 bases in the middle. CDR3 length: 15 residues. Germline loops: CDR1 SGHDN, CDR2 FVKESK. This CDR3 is CASSPLQATQETQYF. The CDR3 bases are TGTGCCAGCAGCCCATTGCAGGCAACCCAAGAGACCCAGTACTTC.